This TCR beta chain was captured in a study of T cell responses to AZD1222 COVID-19 vaccine. As for this clone: The antigen is undetermined.

The table came from immunoSEQ multiplex PCR; TCRdb's copy has only in-frame clones and leaves some out. Among tens of thousands of clones listed, roughly 90% were seen once. The CDR3 runs 14 residues. Germline lookup yields CDR1 LNHDA and CDR2 SQIVND (reference sequence). With V trimmed by 6 bases and J by 7 bases, 4 bases remained unmatched. Study-level findings and limits: Most donors were white British, females outnumbered males, and clonal diversity was possibly underestimated.

The gene calls are TRBV19 and TRBJ1-4, with 11 bases matching TRBD1. This receptor was taken from an adult in good health. This sample comprised peripheral blood, obtained on day 0 of AZD1222 vaccination. The DNA for the CDR3 is TGTGCCAGTAGCCCGGGGACAGGGGGTGAAAAACTGTTTTTT. This sequence encodes CASSPGTGGEKLFF.